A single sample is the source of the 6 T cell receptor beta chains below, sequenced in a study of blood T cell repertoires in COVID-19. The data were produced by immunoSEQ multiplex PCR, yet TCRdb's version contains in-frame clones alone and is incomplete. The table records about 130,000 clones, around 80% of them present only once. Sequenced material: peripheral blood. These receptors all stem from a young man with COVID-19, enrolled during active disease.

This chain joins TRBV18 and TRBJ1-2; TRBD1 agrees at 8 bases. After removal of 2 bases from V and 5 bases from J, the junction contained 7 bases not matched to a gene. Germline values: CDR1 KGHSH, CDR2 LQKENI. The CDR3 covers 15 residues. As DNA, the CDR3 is TGTGCCAGCTCACCAGCCAGGGGGCGCGGGTATGGCTACACCTTC. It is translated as CASSPARGRGYGYTF.

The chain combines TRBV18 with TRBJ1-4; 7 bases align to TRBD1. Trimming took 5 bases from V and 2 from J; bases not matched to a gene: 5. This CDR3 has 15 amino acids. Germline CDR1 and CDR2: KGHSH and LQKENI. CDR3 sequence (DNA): TGTGCCAGCTCAGCGGACAGGTCGACTAATGAAAAACTGTTTTTT. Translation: CASSADRSTNEKLFF.

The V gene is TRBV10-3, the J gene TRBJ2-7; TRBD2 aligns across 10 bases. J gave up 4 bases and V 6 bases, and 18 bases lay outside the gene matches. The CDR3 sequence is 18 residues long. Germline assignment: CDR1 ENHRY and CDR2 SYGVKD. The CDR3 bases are TGTGCCATCAGGGAAGGTGGACTAGCGGTAGAAAGGGGTTACGAGCAGTACTTC. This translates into CAIREGGLAVERGYEQYF.

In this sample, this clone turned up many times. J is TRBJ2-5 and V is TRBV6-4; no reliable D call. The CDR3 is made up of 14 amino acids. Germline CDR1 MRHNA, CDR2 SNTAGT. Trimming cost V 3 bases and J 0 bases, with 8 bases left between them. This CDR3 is CASSEIDNQETQYF. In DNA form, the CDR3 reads TGTGCCAGCAGTGAGATTGACAACCAAGAGACCCAGTACTTC.

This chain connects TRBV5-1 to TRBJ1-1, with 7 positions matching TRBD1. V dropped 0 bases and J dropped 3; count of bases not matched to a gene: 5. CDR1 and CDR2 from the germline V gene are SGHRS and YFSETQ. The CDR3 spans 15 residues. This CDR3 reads CASSLADRRDTEAFF. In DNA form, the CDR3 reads TGCGCCAGCAGCTTGGCGGACAGGAGGGACACTGAAGCTTTCTTT.

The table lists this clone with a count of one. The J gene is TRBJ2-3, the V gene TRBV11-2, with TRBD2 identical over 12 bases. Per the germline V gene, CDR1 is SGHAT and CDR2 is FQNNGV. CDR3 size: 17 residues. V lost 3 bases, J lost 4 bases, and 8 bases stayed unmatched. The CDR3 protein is CASSFSLAGGRPDTQYF. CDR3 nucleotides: TGTGCCAGCAGCTTTTCACTAGCGGGAGGTCGACCAGATACGCAGTATTTT.